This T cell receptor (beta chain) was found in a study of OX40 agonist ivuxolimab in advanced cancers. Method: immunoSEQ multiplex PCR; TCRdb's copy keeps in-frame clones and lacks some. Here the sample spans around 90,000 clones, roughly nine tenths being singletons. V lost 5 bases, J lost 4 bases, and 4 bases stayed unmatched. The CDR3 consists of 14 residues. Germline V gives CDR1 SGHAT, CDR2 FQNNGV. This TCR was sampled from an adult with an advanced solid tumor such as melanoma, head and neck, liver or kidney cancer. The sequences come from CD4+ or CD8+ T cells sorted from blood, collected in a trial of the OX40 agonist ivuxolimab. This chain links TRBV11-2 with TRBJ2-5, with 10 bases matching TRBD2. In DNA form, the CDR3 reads TGTGCCAGCAGCGCCCGACTAGCGGGAGAGACCCAGTACTTC. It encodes CASSARLAGETQYF. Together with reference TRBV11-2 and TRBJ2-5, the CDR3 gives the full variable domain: EAGVAQSPRYKIIEKRQSVAFWCNPISGHATLYWYQQILGQGPKLLIQFQNNGVVDDSQLPKDRFSAERLKGVDSTLKIQPAKLEDSAVYLCASSARLAGETQYFGPGTRLLVL.